This T cell receptor (beta chain) is from a study of T-cell memory formation after mild COVID-19. The CDR3 is 16 amino acids. The V gene's germline CDR1 is SGHDN and CDR2 FVKESK. Unmatched junction bases numbered 8, after V lost 4 bases and J lost 3 bases. TCR alpha and TCR beta cDNA libraries carrying sample barcodes and UMIs came from 5'RACE with constant-segment primers. From the 5' RACE reads, TCRdb called clonotypes with MiXCR, one entry per CDR3 protein. The sample has around 300,000 distinct CDR3 sequences, roughly an eighth seen once; the top ten hold roughly a fifth. This chain connects TRBV14 to TRBJ2-3, with TRBD2 identical over 9 bases. Sequencing was carried out using PBMCs or a T cell subset sorted from them (not recorded which). This clonotype was sampled from a man aged 18 to 29 who had mild COVID-19 (a few samples of this study predate the infection). Cell type and time point are not known. CDR3 region: CASSLVPGLATDTQYF. The CDR3 DNA is TGTGCCAGCAGCCTAGTACCCGGACTAGCGACAGATACGCAGTATTTT.